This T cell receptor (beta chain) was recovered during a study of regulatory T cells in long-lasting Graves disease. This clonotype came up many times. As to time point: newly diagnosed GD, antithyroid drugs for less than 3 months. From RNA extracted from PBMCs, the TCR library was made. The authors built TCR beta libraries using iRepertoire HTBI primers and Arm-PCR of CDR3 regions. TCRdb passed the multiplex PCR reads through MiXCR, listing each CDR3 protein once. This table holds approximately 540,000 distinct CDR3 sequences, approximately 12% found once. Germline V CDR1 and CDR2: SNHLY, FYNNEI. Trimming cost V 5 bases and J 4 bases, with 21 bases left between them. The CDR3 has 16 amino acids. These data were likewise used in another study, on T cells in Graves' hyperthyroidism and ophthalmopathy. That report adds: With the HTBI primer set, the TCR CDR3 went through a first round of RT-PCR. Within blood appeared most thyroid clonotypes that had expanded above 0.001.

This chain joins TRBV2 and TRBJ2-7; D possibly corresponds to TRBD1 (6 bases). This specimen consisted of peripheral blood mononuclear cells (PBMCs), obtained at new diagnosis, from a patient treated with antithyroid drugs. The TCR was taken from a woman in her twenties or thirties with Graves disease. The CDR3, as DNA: TGTGCCAGCAGTCCCCGTTCCGGGACAAACAAGTACGAGCAGTACTTC. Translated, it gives CASSPRSGTNKYEQYF.